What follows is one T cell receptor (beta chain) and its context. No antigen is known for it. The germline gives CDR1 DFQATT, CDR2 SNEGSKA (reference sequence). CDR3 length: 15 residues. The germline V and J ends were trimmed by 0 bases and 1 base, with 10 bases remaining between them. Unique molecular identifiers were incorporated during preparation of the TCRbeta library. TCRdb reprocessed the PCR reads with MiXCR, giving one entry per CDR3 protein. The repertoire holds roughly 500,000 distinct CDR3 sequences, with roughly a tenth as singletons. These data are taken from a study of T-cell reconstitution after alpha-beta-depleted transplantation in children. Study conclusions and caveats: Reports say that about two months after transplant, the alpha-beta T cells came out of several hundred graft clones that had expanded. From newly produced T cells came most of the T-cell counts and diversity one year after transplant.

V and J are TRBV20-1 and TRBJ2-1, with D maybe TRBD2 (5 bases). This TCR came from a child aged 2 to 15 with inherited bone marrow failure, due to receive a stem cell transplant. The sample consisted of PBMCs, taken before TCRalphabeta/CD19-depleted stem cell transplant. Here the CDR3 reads CSARDPSGSYNEQFF. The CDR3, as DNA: TGCAGTGCTAGAGATCCGAGCGGTTCCTACAATGAGCAGTTCTTC.